This T cell receptor beta chain was observed in a study of Graves' ophthalmopathy and Graves' hyperthyroidism. Germline V lookup: CDR1 SNHLY, CDR2 FYNNEI. V lost 5 bases and J lost 8, with 15 bases in between. The CDR3 covers 13 residues. The study amplified TCR beta CDR3 regions using RNA transcripts. An opening RT-PCR round employed HTBI primers and preceded a second-round multiplex PCR. MiXCR was run by TCRdb on the multiplex PCR reads, yielding one entry per CDR3 protein. The table lists some 750,000 distinct CDR3 sequences, approximately 40% of them singletons, with 35% to 55% in the top ten. The sequenced sample consisted of peripheral blood. V usage is TRBV2 and J usage is TRBJ1-2; D possibly corresponds to TRBD1 (5 bases). This TCR came from an adult man with Graves' ophthalmopathy. CDR3 loop: CASSFRDLRGYTF. The CDR3 DNA follows: TGTGCCAGCAGTTTTAGGGACCTGCGAGGCTACACCTTC.